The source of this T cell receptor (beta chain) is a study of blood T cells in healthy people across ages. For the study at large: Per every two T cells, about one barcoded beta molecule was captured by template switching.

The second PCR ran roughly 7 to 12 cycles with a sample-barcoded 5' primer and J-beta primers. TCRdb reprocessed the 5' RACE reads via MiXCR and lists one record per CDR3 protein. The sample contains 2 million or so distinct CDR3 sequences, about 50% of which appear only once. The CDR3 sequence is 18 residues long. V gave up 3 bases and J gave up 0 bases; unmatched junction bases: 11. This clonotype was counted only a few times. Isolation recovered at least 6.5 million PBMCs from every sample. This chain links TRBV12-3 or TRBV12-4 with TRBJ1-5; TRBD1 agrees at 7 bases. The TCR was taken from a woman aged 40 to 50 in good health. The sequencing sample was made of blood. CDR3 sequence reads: CASSLGGLDRFSNQPQHF. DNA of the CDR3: TGTGCCAGCAGTTTGGGCGGATTGGACAGGTTTAGCAATCAGCCCCAGCATTTT.